The 16 T cell receptor beta chains presented below share a single source sample, sequenced in a study of T cells in Graves' hyperthyroidism and ophthalmopathy. Amplification yielded TCR beta CDR3 regions, with RNA transcripts as the source. Carried out on the TCR CDR3, a first-round RT-PCR used the HTBI primer set. One entry per CDR3 protein results from TCRdb running MiXCR on the multiplex PCR reads. The table records about 200,000 distinct CDR3 sequences, around 17% of them present only once. The sample comprised blood. These receptors were obtained from a woman in her forties or fifties with Graves' hyperthyroidism.

This clonotype was found a few times. This chain connects TRBV30 to TRBJ2-7, with D possibly TRBD2 on 6 matching bases. The CDR3 spans 12 residues. Trimming left V 4 bases short and J 5 bases short, with 12 bases between. CDR1 GTSNPN and CDR2 SVGIG come from the germline V gene (reference sequence). The CDR3, as DNA: TGTGCCTGGACCGGGGAGGAGGACGAGCAGTACTTC. It codes for CAWTGEEDEQYF. The variable domain in full, with the rest retrieved from reference TRBV30 and TRBJ2-7, is SQTIHQWPATLVQPVGSPLSLECTVEGTSNPNLYWYRQAAGRGLQLLFYSVGIGQISSEVPQNLSASRPQDRQFILSSKKLLLSDSGFYLCAWTGEEDEQYFGPGTRLTVT.

The chain joins TRBV27 to TRBJ2-3, with D possibly called TRBD1 or TRBD2 (6 bases each). Germline V lookup: CDR1 MNHEY, CDR2 SMNVEV (reference sequence). Trimming shortened V by 5 bases and J by 2 bases, and 14 bases separated the two germline ends. This CDR3 is built from 15 residues. In DNA form, the CDR3 reads TGTGCCAGCAGTGGGGGGACACCCGCCACAGATACGCAGTATTTT. Translated: CASSGGTPATDTQYF.

This clonotype showed up many times. The CDR3 protein is CASSLFRDTGYTF. The CDR3 DNA reads as TGTGCCAGCAGTTTATTCCGGGACACCGGCTACACCTTC. V gene TRBV27 combines with J gene TRBJ1-2, with a tentative D call TRBD1 (6 bases). Germline V gene lookup returns CDR1 MNHEY and CDR2 SMNVEV (reference sequence). The V end was cut by 1 base, the J end by 8 bases, with 11 bases between. The CDR3 length is 13 residues.

This clonotype occurred many times. The chain has TRBV11-2 and TRBJ1-1; no clear D gene. Trimming cost V 3 bases and J 1 base, with 6 bases left between them. CDR3 size: 13 residues. Germline V gives CDR1 SGHAT, CDR2 FQNNGV. The CDR3 region has the DNA TGTGCCAGCAGCTTCGACGGGAACACTGAAGCTTTCTTT. This sequence encodes CASSFDGNTEAFF. The variable domain in full, with the rest retrieved from reference TRBV11-2 and TRBJ1-1, is EAGVAQSPRYKIIEKRQSVAFWCNPISGHATLYWYQQILGQGPKLLIQFQNNGVVDDSQLPKDRFSAERLKGVDSTLKIQPAKLEDSAVYLCASSFDGNTEAFFGQGTRLTVV.

V usage is TRBV19 and J usage is TRBJ1-2; maybe TRBD1 (5 bases). The CDR3 contains 16 residues. V was pared by 3 bases and J by 3 bases, with 17 bases between. Germline CDR1 reads LNHDA; CDR2 reads SQIVND (reference sequence). The CDR3 nucleotides are TGTGCCAGTAGTATTGGTCCGGGGCGCTCACACTATGGCTACACCTTC. Protein: CASSIGPGRSHYGYTF.

The rearrangement uses TRBV27 and TRBJ1-6; 8 bases match TRBD1. The CDR3 sequence is 16 residues long. The J segment lost 7 bases and the V segment lost 3 bases, leaving 8 bases of the junction unmatched. CDR1 is MNHEY, CDR2 SMNVEV, per germline (reference sequence). CDR3 sequence (DNA): TGTGCCAGCAGTTTTCAGGGACAGGCCAAAAATTCACCCCTCCACTTT. Amino acids: CASSFQGQAKNSPLHF.

This clonotype showed up just a few times. This chain connects TRBV27 to TRBJ2-5; the match to TRBD2 covers 9 bases. This CDR3 is built from 19 residues. V was pared by 2 bases and J by 5 bases, with 18 bases of the junction left unmatched. Germline CDR1 is MNHEY and CDR2 is SMNVEV (reference sequence). DNA of the CDR3: TGTGCCAGCAGTTTAAATCCTATTCCTCGCGGGAGGGCCAAGGAGACCCAGTACTTC. This encodes CASSLNPIPRGRAKETQYF.

This clonotype was counted many times. The chain recombines TRBV18 with TRBJ2-5; 12 bases line up with TRBD1. This CDR3 has 14 amino acids. Trimming took 3 bases from V and 6 from J; bases not matched to a gene: 2. Per the germline V gene, CDR1 is KGHSH and CDR2 is LQKENI. The chain's CDR3 is CASSPGQGAQTQYF. Here the CDR3 DNA reads TGTGCCAGCTCACCGGGACAGGGGGCACAGACCCAGTACTTC.

In nucleotides, the CDR3 is TGTGCCAGCAGCTTAGACAGGGGAGGAGGTGATGAAAAACTGTTTTTT. Translation: CASSLDRGGGDEKLFF. This chain links TRBV7-9 with TRBJ1-4, with 7 bases that match TRBD1. Germline lookup yields CDR1 SEHNR and CDR2 FQNEAQ (reference sequence). The CDR3 loop spans 16 amino acids. V was clipped by 1 base and J by 6 bases; unmatched bases: 8.

The rearrangement links TRBV11-2 to TRBJ2-5; D uncertain. The V and J ends lost 7 bases and 2 bases respectively, with 14 bases between them. The CDR3 extends over 14 amino acids. Germline CDR1 SGHAT, CDR2 FQNNGV. The CDR3 sequence is CASNYTVPQETQYF. CDR3 DNA: TGTGCCAGCAACTATACAGTGCCGCAAGAGACCCAGTACTTC.

This clonotype occurred a few times. V usage is TRBV6-2 or TRBV6-3 and J usage is TRBJ2-1, with a tentative D call TRBD2 (6 bases). Germline-derived CDR1 and CDR2 are MNHEY and SVGEGT. Trimming stripped 8 bases from V and 15 bases from J, with 20 bases between. This CDR3 region has 12 residues. CDR3 nucleotide sequence: TGTGCCAGCGCCCATCCTAGCGCCCCCCCGTTCTTC. Amino acid sequence: CASAHPSAPPFF.

The chain recombines TRBV6-5 with TRBJ2-5; a weak D match, TRBD2 (6 bases). Trimming took off 0 bases at V and 5 bases at J, with 10 bases between the two ends. Per germline, CDR1 MNHEY and CDR2 SVGAGI. The CDR3 runs 14 residues. CDR3 bases: TGTGCCAGCAGTTACTCGACTGGGAGGGAGACCCAGTACTTC. Residues: CASSYSTGRETQYF.

This clonotype was recorded many times. The chain recombines TRBV28 with TRBJ1-5; D is ambiguous. Germline CDR1 and CDR2: MDHEN and SYDVKM. This CDR3 has 12 residues. Trimming took 9 bases from V and 1 from J, leaving 7 bases between them. Written as DNA, the CDR3 is TGTGCCAGTGAGTGGAGCAATCAGCCCCAGCATTTT. Residues: CASEWSNQPQHF.

V is TRBV5-8 and J is TRBJ2-7, with TRBD2 as a possible D gene (5 bases). Trimming left V 3 bases short and J 9 bases short, with 22 bases between. Looked up from germline, CDR1 is SGHTS and CDR2 is YDEGEE. The CDR3 covers 15 residues. Here the CDR3 reads CASSSIDVFRDVQYF. CDR3 nucleotide sequence: TGTGCCAGCAGCTCCATTGATGTTTTTCGGGATGTGCAGTACTTC.

This clonotype was counted ten times or more. The gene calls are TRBV11-2 and TRBJ2-7; 14 nucleotides match TRBD2. CDR3 length: 16 amino acids. The germline V gene has CDR1 SGHAT and CDR2 FQNNGV. J gave up 2 bases and V 5 bases, and 5 bases lay outside the gene matches. The CDR3 loop reads CASSPQTSGRAYEQYF. The CDR3, as DNA: TGTGCCAGCAGCCCCCAGACTAGCGGGAGGGCCTACGAGCAGTACTTC. The variable domain in full, with the rest retrieved from reference TRBV11-2 and TRBJ2-7, is EAGVAQSPRYKIIEKRQSVAFWCNPISGHATLYWYQQILGQGPKLLIQFQNNGVVDDSQLPKDRFSAERLKGVDSTLKIQPAKLEDSAVYLCASSPQTSGRAYEQYFGPGTRLTVT.

Many counts were recorded for this clonotype. The chain couples TRBV12-3 or TRBV12-4 to TRBJ2-5; 10 bases align to TRBD2. CDR3 length: 16 amino acids. Trimming at V came to 1 base and at J to 4 bases, leaving 6 bases not matched to a gene. CDR3 sequence reads: CASSLGSTSGPETQYF. CDR3 DNA sequence: TGTGCCAGCAGTTTAGGATCGACTAGCGGGCCAGAGACCCAGTACTTC.